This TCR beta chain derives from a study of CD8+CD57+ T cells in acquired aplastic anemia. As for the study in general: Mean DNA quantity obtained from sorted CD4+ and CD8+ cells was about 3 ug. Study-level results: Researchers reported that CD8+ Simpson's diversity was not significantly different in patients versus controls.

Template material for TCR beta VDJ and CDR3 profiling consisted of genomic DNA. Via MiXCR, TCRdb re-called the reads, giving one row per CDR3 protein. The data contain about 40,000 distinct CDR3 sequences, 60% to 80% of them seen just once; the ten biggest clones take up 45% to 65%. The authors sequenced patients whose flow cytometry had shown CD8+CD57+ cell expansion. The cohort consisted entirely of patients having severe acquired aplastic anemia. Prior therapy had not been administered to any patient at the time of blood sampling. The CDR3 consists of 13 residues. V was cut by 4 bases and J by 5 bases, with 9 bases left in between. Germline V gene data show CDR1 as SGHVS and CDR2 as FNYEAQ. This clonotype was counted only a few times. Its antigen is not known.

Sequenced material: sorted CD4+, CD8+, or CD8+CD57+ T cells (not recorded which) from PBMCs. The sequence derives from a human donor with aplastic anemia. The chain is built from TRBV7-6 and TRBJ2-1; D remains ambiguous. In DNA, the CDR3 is TGTGCCAGCAGCTACAGTTCCCACAATGAGCAGTTCTTC. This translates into CASSYSSHNEQFF.